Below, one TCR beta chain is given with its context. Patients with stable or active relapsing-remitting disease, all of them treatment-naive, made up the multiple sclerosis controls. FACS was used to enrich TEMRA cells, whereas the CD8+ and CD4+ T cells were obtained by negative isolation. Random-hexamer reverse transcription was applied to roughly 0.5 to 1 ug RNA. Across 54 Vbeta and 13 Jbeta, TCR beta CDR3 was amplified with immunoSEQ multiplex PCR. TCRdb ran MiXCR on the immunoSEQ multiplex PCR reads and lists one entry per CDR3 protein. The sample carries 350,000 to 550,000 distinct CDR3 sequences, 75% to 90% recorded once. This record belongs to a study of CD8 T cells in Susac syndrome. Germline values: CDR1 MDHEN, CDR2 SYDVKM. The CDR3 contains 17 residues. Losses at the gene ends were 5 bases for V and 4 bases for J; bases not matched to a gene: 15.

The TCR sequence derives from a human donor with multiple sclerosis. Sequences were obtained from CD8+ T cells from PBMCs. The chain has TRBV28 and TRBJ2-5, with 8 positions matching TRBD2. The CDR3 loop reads CASSGIPGLDQIETQYF. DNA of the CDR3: TGTGCCAGCAGTGGGATTCCGGGACTAGATCAAATAGAGACCCAGTACTTC.